This entry describes one T cell receptor (beta chain). In germline, CDR1 is MNHEY, CDR2 SVGEGT. With 4 bases clipped from V and 5 bases from J, the junction kept 10 bases outside the gene matches. This CDR3 region has 17 residues. The data are from a study of blood T cell repertoires in COVID-19. Some clones are missing from TCRdb's copy, which holds only in-frame ones; the method was immunoSEQ multiplex PCR. Of more than 150,000 clones in the sample, approximately 85% were seen once. The sequenced sample was peripheral blood. This TCR derives from a woman aged 80 or over with acute or convalescent COVID-19. The chain couples TRBV6-2 or TRBV6-3 to TRBJ2-2; 10 bases are shared with TRBD2. DNA for the CDR3: TGTGCCAGCAGTTCCCGCTTAGCGGGAGGACTAACCGGGGAGCTGTTTTTT. Translation gives CASSSRLAGGLTGELFF.